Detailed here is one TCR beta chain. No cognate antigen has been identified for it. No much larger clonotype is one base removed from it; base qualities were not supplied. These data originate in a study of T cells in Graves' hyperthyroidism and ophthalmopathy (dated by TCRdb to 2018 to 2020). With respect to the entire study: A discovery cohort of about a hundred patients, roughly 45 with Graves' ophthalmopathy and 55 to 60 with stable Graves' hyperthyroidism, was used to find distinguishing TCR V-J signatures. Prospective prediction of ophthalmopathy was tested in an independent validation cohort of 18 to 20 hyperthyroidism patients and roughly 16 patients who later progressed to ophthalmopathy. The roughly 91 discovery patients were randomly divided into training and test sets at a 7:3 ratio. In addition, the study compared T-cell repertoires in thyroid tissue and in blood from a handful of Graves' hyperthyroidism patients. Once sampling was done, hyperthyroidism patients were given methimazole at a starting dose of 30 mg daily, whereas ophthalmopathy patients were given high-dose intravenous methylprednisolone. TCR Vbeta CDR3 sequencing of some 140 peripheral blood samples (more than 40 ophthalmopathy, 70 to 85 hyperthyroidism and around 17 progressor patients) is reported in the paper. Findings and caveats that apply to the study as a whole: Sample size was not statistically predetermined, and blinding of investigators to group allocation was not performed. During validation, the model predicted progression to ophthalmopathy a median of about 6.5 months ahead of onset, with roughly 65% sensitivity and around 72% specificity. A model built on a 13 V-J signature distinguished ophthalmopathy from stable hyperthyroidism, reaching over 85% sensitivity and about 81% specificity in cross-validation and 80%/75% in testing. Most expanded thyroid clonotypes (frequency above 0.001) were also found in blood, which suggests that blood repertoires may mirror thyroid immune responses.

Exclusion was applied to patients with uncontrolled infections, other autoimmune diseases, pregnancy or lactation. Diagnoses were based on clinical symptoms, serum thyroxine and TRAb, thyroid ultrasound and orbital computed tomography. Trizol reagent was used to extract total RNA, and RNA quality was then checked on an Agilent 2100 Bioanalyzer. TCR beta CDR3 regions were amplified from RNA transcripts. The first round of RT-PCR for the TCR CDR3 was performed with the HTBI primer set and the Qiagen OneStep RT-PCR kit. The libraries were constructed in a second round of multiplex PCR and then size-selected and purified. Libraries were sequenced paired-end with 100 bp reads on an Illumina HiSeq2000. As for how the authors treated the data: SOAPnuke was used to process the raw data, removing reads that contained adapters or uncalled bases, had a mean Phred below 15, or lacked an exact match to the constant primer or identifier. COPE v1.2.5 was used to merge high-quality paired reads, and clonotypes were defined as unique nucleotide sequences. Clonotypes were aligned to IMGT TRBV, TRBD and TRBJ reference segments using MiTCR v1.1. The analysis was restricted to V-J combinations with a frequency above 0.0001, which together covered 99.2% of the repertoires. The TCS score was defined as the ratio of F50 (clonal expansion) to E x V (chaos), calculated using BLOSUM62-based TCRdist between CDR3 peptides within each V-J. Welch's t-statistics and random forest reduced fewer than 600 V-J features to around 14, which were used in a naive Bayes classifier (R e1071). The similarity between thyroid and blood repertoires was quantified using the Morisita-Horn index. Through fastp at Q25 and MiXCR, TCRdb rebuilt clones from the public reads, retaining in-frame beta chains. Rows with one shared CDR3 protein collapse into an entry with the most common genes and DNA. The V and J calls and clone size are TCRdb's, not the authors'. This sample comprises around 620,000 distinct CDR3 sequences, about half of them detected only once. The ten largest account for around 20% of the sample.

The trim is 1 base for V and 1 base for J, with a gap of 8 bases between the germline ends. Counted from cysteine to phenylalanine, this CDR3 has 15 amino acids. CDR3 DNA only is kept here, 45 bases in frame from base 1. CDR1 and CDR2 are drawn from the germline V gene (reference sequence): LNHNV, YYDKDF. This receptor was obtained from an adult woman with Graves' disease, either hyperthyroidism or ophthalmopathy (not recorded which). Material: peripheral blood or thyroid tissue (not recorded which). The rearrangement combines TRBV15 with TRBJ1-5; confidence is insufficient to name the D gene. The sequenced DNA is TGTGCCACCAGCAGAGGGCCAGAGAGCAATCAGCCCCAGCATTTT. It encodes CATSRGPESNQPQHF. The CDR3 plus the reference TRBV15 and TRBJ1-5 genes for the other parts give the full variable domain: DAMVIQNPRYQVTQFGKPVTLSCSQTLNHNVMYWYQQKSSQAPKLLFHYYDKDFNNEADTPDNFQSRRPNTSFCFLDIRSPGLGDTAMYLCATSRGPESNQPQHFGDGTRLSIL.